The sequence of this T cell receptor beta chain was determined in a study of cytomegalovirus exposure and HLA in healthy donors. The PCR had 60 Vbeta and 13 Jbeta primers. Sequencing used immunoSEQ multiplex PCR; TCRdb keeps in-frame clones, though not all of them. The data contain under 150,000 clones, nearly 65% of them singletons. Broader study findings: The study put 150 to 200 TCR beta chains on its list as cytomegalovirus-associated.

There are 15 residues in the CDR3. V was pared by 5 bases and J by 6 bases, with 16 bases between. Germline CDR1 is SSHAT and CDR2 is FNYEAQ (reference sequence). Comment on this clone: Its antigen is unidentified.

Sequencing used PBMCs. This sequence joins TRBV7-7 and TRBJ2-2; D may be TRBD1 (6 bases). The receptor's source is a man aged 35-49 years in good health and CMV-seropositive. The CDR3 DNA reads as TGTGCCAGCAGCCCCGGGACAATAACGGCCGGGGAGCTGTTTTTT. It specifies CASSPGTITAGELFF.